This T cell receptor (beta chain) was identified during a study of immune cell composition in non-small cell lung cancer listed by TCRdb under 2017. General notes on the study: Histologic subtype, mostly lung adenocarcinoma or squamous cell carcinoma, was determined with H&E together with p63, CK5, Napsin A and TTF-1 immunohistochemistry. TCR-beta sequencing (Adaptive Biotechnologies) was performed on some 37 paired NSCLC tumour and non-adjacent lung specimens plus 26 tumour-only specimens. In supplementary cohort #1, which comprised around 11 lung adenocarcinoma cases, paired tumour/lung TCR-beta sequencing was performed and TIL populations were generated so that tumour reactivity could be assessed. Several tumour specimens with TCR-beta data were rare histological subtypes and were excluded from the subtype comparisons.

A two-step multiplex PCR amplified TCR-beta CDR3 regions from genomic DNA, and the second step of the PCR added Illumina-compatible adaptors. TCR-beta immunosequencing was carried out on an Illumina platform through the commercial immunoSEQ service. Per the authors' processing: Two measures summarised the repertoires: productive clonality, and Top 10 Clones, meaning the percentage of T-cell templates coming from the ten most frequent sequences. Productive clonality had a range of 0 to 1, where 1 means a monoclonal population. Tumour-associated clones were defined as sequences comprising at least 0.1% of tumour T-cell templates but absent from matched non-adjacent lung, identified via log10 scatter plots. Student's t-tests were used for two-group comparisons, ANOVA was used for stages, and linear regression was used for relationships, with analyses conducted in GraphPad Prism7 and R. In its TCRdb copy, this immuneACCESS table keeps in-frame sequences only and misses some clones. Where compared with another copy, unresolved V genes explain less than half of these, and the others have no known cause. V and J calls and clone size follow that table, whereas D and trimming were derived from the DNA. The sample includes roughly 8,700 clones, with 67% observed a single time. The top ten clones comprise roughly 23% of the sample.

Normal lung samples were non-adjacent lung tissue taken as far from the tumour as possible, at least 3 cm away, from the same patient. Frozen aliquots of unsorted single-cell suspensions were used for genomic DNA extraction with the QIAamp DNA kit. Tissues arrived within 2 hours of resection and were immediately processed into single-cell suspensions. Tissue was broken up mechanically, digested enzymatically with DNase I, collagenase I and hyaluronidase for 25 to 35 minutes at 37 degrees C, and then filtered and RBC-lysed. This clone was detected only a few times. The antigen it binds to is not known. There are no base qualities to consult, and no much larger clone falls within one base. Other DNA sequences in this sample translate to the same CDR3. Study-wide findings and limitations: The reactivity cohort contained only 9 to 10 cases, and the tumour-reactive clones were not shown to have sequences in common with the dominant in vivo tumour-associated clones. Across around 10 adenocarcinoma cases, TIL tumour reactivity correlated strongly with maximal tumour-associated clone frequency but not with overall clonality. No significant correlation was found between smoking pack-years and tumour TCR-beta clonality. Nearly half of NSCLC cases had tumour-associated clones >0.5%, found in 33% of adenocarcinomas compared with 75% to 80% of squamous carcinomas.

For CDR1 and CDR2, the germline V gene lists SGHRS and YFSETQ. Its CDR3 holds 15 amino acids, cysteine through phenylalanine. Of the read, only the CDR3 DNA is kept; its 45 bases are in frame from base 1. V is cut back by 2 bases and J by 4 bases, with 5 bases in the junction unmatched. Specimen: non-adjacent lung tissue. The TCR sequence derives from a human donor with non-small cell lung cancer. The V gene is TRBV5-1 and the J gene is TRBJ2-2; 7 middle bases align to TRBD1. The CDR3 region reads CASSFRDRVTGELFF. The DNA reads as follows: TGCGCCAGCAGCTTCCGGGACAGAGTCACCGGGGAGCTGTTTTTT. Beyond the CDR3, the reference TRBV5-1 and TRBJ2-2 genes provide the residues; the full variable domain reads: KAGVTQTPRYLIKTRGQQVTLSCSPISGHRSVSWYQQTPGQGLQFLFEYFSETQRNKGNFPGRFSGRQFSNSRSEMNVSTLELGDSALYLCASSFRDRVTGELFFGEGSRLTVL.